This T cell receptor beta chain was profiled in a study of T cell responses to AZD1222 COVID-19 vaccine. Turning to the study itself: Samples with a second dose at about 4 or about 12 weeks were pooled together. Study-level points and caveats: Just a handful of people given AZD1222 tested seropositive at baseline. A mostly white British donor set with more females was recruited, and clonal diversity was possibly underestimated.

Here immunoSEQ multiplex PCR was the method, and the copy in TCRdb shows in-frame clones only, minus some. The repertoire includes under 200,000 clones, 90% to 95% of them detected once, and approximately 2% sits in the top ten. Points on this clone: Its antigen is unidentified.

The CDR3 covers 15 residues. Germline CDR1 is LNHDA and CDR2 is SQIVND (reference sequence). The ends were cut back, 2 bases at V and 4 bases at J, with 14 bases in the middle. Sequencing was performed on peripheral blood, taken on day 0 of AZD1222 vaccination. The gene calls are TRBV19 and TRBJ1-2, with a possible D match to TRBD1 (6 bases). The clonotype was recovered from an adult in good health. The CDR3 bases are TGTGCCAGTAGTATAATCAGGGGCGCGGTCTATGGCTACACCTTC. Amino acid sequence: CASSIIRGAVYGYTF. Full variable domain (missing parts from reference TRBV19 and TRBJ1-2): DGGITQSPKYLFRKEGQNVTLSCEQNLNHDAMYWYRQDPGQGLRLIYYSQIVNDFQKGDIAEGYSVSREKKESFPLTVTSAQKNPTAFYLCASSIIRGAVYGYTFGSGTRLTVV.